The source of this T cell receptor (beta chain) is a study of blood T cell repertoires in COVID-19. Self-reported history from a screening survey and questionnaire set each donor's cohort. Here immunoSEQ multiplex PCR was the method, and the copy in TCRdb shows in-frame clones only, minus some. The sample has 350,000 to 450,000 clones, 70% to 90% seen once; the top ten hold 1.4% to 1.5%. This clone came up a few times. Sequenced material: PBMCs or T cells enriched from blood (not recorded which). The sequence derives from a young woman who had been exposed to COVID-19.

The CDR3 DNA reads as TGTGCCAGCAGCTTAGGGAGACAGCCCCAGCATTTT. It specifies CASSLGRQPQHF. The chain joins TRBV13 to TRBJ1-5; D gene unclear. Germline CDR1 PRHDT, CDR2 FYEKMQ (reference sequence). The V end lost 0 bases, the J end lost 7 bases, and 4 bases lay between the germline ends. The CDR3 sequence is 12 residues long.